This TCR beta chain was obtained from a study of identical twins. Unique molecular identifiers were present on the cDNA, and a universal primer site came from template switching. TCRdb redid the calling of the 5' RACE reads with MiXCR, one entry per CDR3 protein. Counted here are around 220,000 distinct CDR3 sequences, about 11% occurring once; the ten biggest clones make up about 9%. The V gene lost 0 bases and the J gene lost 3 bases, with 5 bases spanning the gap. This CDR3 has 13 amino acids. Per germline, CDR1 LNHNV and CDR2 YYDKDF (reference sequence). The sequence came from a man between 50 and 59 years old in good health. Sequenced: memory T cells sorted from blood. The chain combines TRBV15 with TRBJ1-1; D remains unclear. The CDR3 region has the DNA TGTGCCACCAGCAGAGACCCGGACACTGAAGCTTTCTTT. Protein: CATSRDPDTEAFF.